This is a list of T cell receptor beta chains from one sample in a study of blood T cell repertoires in COVID-19. Assay: immunoSEQ multiplex PCR; the TCRdb copy retains only in-frame clones and omits some. The sample has around 390,000 clones, approximately 87% seen once. Sequencing used PBMCs or T cells enriched from blood (not recorded which). The receptors come from a woman aged 50 to 60 who had recovered from COVID-19. Each CDR3 is given with its conserved first and last residue. Each record gives: V gene, J gene, clone size, D gene, CDR3 DNA, CDR3 protein. D genes are given only for firm matches. Rows may omit the clone size; those that give it use once, few, many or a size class.

TRBV5-1	TRBJ2-5	.	TRBD1	TGCGCCAGCAGCTCACAGGGACAGGGTATCGGAGAGACCCAGTACTTC	CASSSQGQGIGETQYF
TRBV18	TRBJ2-7	.	TRBD1	TGTGCCAGCTCCCAGGGGACAGGTAGCCCCTACGAGCAGTACTTC	CASSQGTGSPYEQYF
TRBV11-1	TRBJ2-7	.	.	TGTGCCAGCAGCGCCGCAGGTGAGCAGTACTTC	CASSAAGEQYF
TRBV2	TRBJ1-1	.	.	TGTGCCAGCAGTCGACAGGCTGAAGCTTTCTTT	CASSRQAEAFF
TRBV12-3/TRBV12-4	TRBJ1-2	.	TRBD1	TGTGCCAGCAGTGAACAGGGGAATGGCTACACCTTC	CASSEQGNGYTF
TRBV4-2	TRBJ2-3	.	TRBD2	TGTGCCAGCAGCCCGGGGACTAGCGGGGGGGCAAAGCGCTCCACAGATACGCAGTATTTT	CASSPGTSGGAKRSTDTQYF
TRBV30	TRBJ2-3	.	.	TGTGCCTGGATAGCGGCTAGCACAGATACGCAGTATTTT	CAWIAASTDTQYF
TRBV29-1	TRBJ2-7	.	.	TGCAGCGTTGAAAGAGGGCCCTACGAGCAGTACTTC	CSVERGPYEQYF
TRBV27	TRBJ1-6	.	TRBD1	TGTGCCAGCAGTTTGACCTCCGGGACAGGGCCTCTGGGGAGGAATTCACCCCTCCACTTT	CASSLTSGTGPLGRNSPLHF
TRBV27	TRBJ2-3	.	.	TGTGCCAGCAGTCCCTATCGACTAGGAGGCACAGATACGCAGTATTTT	CASSPYRLGGTDTQYF
TRBV2	TRBJ1-6	.	.	TGTGCCAGCAGTGACTGGGGGCTGAATGCTTCACCCCTCCACTTT	CASSDWGLNASPLHF
TRBV12-3/TRBV12-4	TRBJ2-7	.	.	TGTGCCAGCGGGATAGGATCCTCGGGGGAGCAGTACTTC	CASGIGSSGEQYF
TRBV5-1	TRBJ2-1	.	.	TGCGCCAGCAGCTTGACAGGTTACAATGAGCAGTTCTTC	CASSLTGYNEQFF
TRBV7-7	TRBJ2-2	.	TRBD2	TGTGCTAGCAGCATCCTACGGACTAGCGGGGGAAGGTGGACCGGGGAGCTGTTTTTT	CASSILRTSGGRWTGELFF
TRBV14	TRBJ2-7	.	.	TGTGCCAGCAGCCAAGATTCCGGGGGCTACGAGCAGTACTTC	CASSQDSGGYEQYF
TRBV5-6	TRBJ1-4	.	.	TGTGCCAGCACCCTTAGCGGGGGGACAACTAATGAAAAACTGTTTTTT	CASTLSGGTTNEKLFF
TRBV9	TRBJ2-1	.	TRBD2	TGTGCCAGCAGCATGCCCGGGACTAGCGGGGGAACCTCCTACAATGAGCAGTTCTTC	CASSMPGTSGGTSYNEQFF
TRBV4-1	TRBJ2-7	.	TRBD1	TGCGCCAGCAGCCAAGATGGGCAGGGGGCATATATAGGCTCCTACGAGCAGTACTTC	CASSQDGQGAYIGSYEQYF
TRBV19	TRBJ2-7	once	TRBD2	TGTGCCAGTAGTGACCCGGGACTAGCGGGTGCATCCTCCTACGAGCAGTACTTC	CASSDPGLAGASSYEQYF
TRBV4-1	TRBJ2-7	.	.	TGCGCCAGCAGCCGAGGGTATATGGCTAGCGACACCTACGAGCAGTACTTC	CASSRGYMASDTYEQYF
TRBV28	TRBJ1-1	few	TRBD1	TGTGCCAGCAGTTCGGGACAGAGGGACACTGAAGCTTTCTTT	CASSSGQRDTEAFF
TRBV19	TRBJ2-5	.	.	TGTGCCAGTATTTTCTCCAGGGTACCGCAAGAGACCCAGTACTTC	CASIFSRVPQETQYF
TRBV3-1/TRBV3-2	TRBJ1-1	.	.	TGTGCCAGCAGCCTTTTGGAGGGTGGCACTGAAGCTTTCTTT	CASSLLEGGTEAFF
TRBV30	TRBJ1-4	.	TRBD1	TGTGCCTGGGGCCGGGACAGTAGAGAAAAACTGTTTTTT	CAWGRDSREKLFF
TRBV3-1/TRBV3-2	TRBJ1-3	.	TRBD1	TGTGCCAGCAGCCCTTTGACAGGGGTTCAACTCTCTGGAAACACCATATATTTT	CASSPLTGVQLSGNTIYF
TRBV3-1/TRBV3-2	TRBJ2-2	.	.	TGTGCCAGCAGCCCTAACCAGCCGGGGTACGGGTCCGGGGAGCTGTTTTTT	CASSPNQPGYGSGELFF
TRBV23-1	TRBJ1-5	.	.	TGCGCCAGCTCCCAACGAGAGCCGGGGTGTGAGGTCGATCAGCCCCAGCATTTT	CASSQREPGCEVDQPQHF
TRBV6-5	TRBJ1-5	.	.	TGTGCCAGCAGTTACCGGGAGCCCCAGCATTTT	CASSYREPQHF
TRBV4-1	TRBJ2-2	.	TRBD1	TGCGCCAGCAGCCAAACAACAGGGGGCCCCCCCGGGGAGCTGTTTTTT	CASSQTTGGPPGELFF
TRBV6-5	TRBJ2-4	.	.	TGTGCCAGCAGACCCTCGGGGAGATCCAAAAACATTCAGTACTTC	CASRPSGRSKNIQYF
TRBV19	TRBJ1-1	.	TRBD1	TGTGCCAGTAGCCGGGACAGGGACACTGAAGCTTTCTTT	CASSRDRDTEAFF
TRBV27	TRBJ1-6	.	.	TGTGCCAGCGCCATACAGGGCAGCTCCTATAATTCACCCCTCCACTTT	CASAIQGSSYNSPLHF
TRBV4-3	TRBJ1-5	once	.	TGCGCCAGCAGCCAAGAAATCTCCCCTAGCAATCAGCCCCAGCATTTT	CASSQEISPSNQPQHF
TRBV29-1	TRBJ1-1	few	TRBD1	TGCAGCGCCGGACAGGGGATGAACACTGAAGCTTTCTTT	CSAGQGMNTEAFF
TRBV2	TRBJ1-1	.	.	TGTGCCAGCAGTGGTACGGTGAACACTGAAGCTTTCTTT	CASSGTVNTEAFF
TRBV28	TRBJ1-5	once	TRBD1	TGTGCCAGCAGTTTCTCCAGGGGGATCAATCAGCCCCAGCATTTT	CASSFSRGINQPQHF
TRBV6-5	TRBJ1-4	few	.	TGTGCCAGCAGTTACGGCTCAGGGGCTAATGAAAAACTGTTTTTT	CASSYGSGANEKLFF
TRBV28	TRBJ2-3	.	.	TGTGCCAGCAGTCCGGACACCAGAGATACGCAGTATTTT	CASSPDTRDTQYF
TRBV2	TRBJ1-4	.	.	TGTGCCAGCAAGGTCCTTCCCGGGGAAAAACTGTTTTTT	CASKVLPGEKLFF
TRBV5-1	TRBJ1-2	.	.	TGCGCCAGCAGAGCCTTGGACAGTTCTAACTATGGCTACACCTTC	CASRALDSSNYGYTF
TRBV28	TRBJ2-7	once	TRBD1	TGTGCCAGCAACAGCCCGGGACAGGGGGCCTACGAGCAGTACTTC	CASNSPGQGAYEQYF
TRBV24-1	TRBJ2-3	once	TRBD2	TGTGCCACCAGTGATTTTACTAGCGGGGGCACAGATACGCAGTATTTT	CATSDFTSGGTDTQYF
TRBV5-1	TRBJ1-2	.	.	TGCGCCAGCAGCTTGGAACAGTCGCTTTATGGCTACACCTTC	CASSLEQSLYGYTF
TRBV19	TRBJ1-2	.	.	TGTGCCAGTAGTATCATGGACAGCAGAATCTATGGCTACACCTTC	CASSIMDSRIYGYTF
TRBV4-1	TRBJ1-3	.	TRBD1	TGCGCCAGCAGCCAAGACGTCAGGAGAGGACAGGCAGAAAACACCATATATTTT	CASSQDVRRGQAENTIYF
TRBV5-1	TRBJ2-1	.	TRBD2	TGCGCCAGCAGCTTGGGACTAGCGGCCTACAATGAGCAGTTCTTC	CASSLGLAAYNEQFF
TRBV27	TRBJ1-5	.	.	TGTGCCAGCTGGGGGCCTGATAGCAATCAGCCCCAGCATTTT	CASWGPDSNQPQHF
TRBV13	TRBJ2-7	.	TRBD2	TGTGCCAGCACCTCCCGGGAGGTAGTCTACGAGCAGTACTTC	CASTSREVVYEQYF
TRBV10-3	TRBJ1-1	.	.	TGTGCCATCAGTGTAACCGGGAACACTGAAGCTTTCTTT	CAISVTGNTEAFF
TRBV9	TRBJ1-2	.	TRBD1	TGTGCCAGCAGCGTTACAGGGGAAGGCTATGGCTACACCTTC	CASSVTGEGYGYTF
TRBV2	TRBJ1-1	.	.	TGTGCCAGCAGTGATCCGGAGCTAGAAGCTTTCTTT	CASSDPELEAFF
TRBV29-1	TRBJ2-3	once	.	TGCAGCGTCGGCGGGACTCATACTAGCACAGATACGCAGTATTTT	CSVGGTHTSTDTQYF
TRBV29-1	TRBJ1-2	.	.	TGCAGCGTTGACCGGCAGGGTAGGAGCTACACCTTC	CSVDRQGRSYTF
TRBV5-1	TRBJ1-1	.	.	TGCGCCAGCACCCCGGGACACATGAACACTGAAGCTTTCTTT	CASTPGHMNTEAFF